This T cell receptor beta chain was observed in a study of graft-versus-host responses after intestinal transplantation. Overall study context: Induction with anti-thymocyte globulin, then tacrolimus and steroids for around three years, was given to all recipients.

Germline CDR1 SGDLS, CDR2 YYNGEE. CDR3 length: 15 amino acids. V lost 3 bases, J lost 2 bases, and 12 bases lay in between. Study-wide points: Association was observed between peak circulating GvH clone levels and early post-transplant HvG declines. Some patients had graft-donor T cell macrochimerism, and their allografts showed high graft-versus-host to host-versus-graft clonal ratios.

Regarding this clone: Its antigen is currently unknown.

Profiled with immunoSEQ multiplex PCR; TCRdb holds only in-frame clones, not every one. The data contain tens of thousands of clones, about 92% of them singletons. The sequences come from unstimulated CD8+ T cells sorted from spleen or lymph node cells, collected before intestinal transplant. This TCR came from a human donor who received an intestinal transplant. The chain has TRBV9 and TRBJ2-1; no clear D gene. The CDR3 bases are TGTGCCAGCAGCGGGTACGAGGTAGCCTACAATGAGCAGTTCTTC. Translation gives CASSGYEVAYNEQFF.